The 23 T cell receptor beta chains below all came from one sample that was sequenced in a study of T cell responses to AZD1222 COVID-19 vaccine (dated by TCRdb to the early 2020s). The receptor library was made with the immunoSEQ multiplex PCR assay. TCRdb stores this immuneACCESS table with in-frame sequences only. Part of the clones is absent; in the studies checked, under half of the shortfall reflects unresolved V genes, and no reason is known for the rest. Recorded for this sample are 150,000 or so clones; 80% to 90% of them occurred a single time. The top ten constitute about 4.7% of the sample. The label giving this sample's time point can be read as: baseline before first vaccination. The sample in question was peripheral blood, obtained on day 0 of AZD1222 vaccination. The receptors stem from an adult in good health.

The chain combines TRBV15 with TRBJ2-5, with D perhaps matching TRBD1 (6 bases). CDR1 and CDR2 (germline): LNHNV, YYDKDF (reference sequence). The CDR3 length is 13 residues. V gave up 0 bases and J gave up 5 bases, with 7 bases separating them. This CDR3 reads CATSRDTGETQYF. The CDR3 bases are TGTGCCACCAGCAGAGATACAGGGGAGACCCAGTACTTC.

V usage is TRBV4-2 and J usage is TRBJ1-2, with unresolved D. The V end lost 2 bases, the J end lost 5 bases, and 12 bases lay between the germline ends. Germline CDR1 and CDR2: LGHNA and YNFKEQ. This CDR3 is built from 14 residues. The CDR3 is CASSQFNGRYGYTF. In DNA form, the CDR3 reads TGTGCCAGCAGCCAATTTAACGGCCGATATGGCTACACCTTC.

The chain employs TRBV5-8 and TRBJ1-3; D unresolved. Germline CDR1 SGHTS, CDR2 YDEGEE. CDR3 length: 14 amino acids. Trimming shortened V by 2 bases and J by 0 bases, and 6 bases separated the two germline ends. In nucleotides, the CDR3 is TGTGCCAGCAGCTTTTCGGCCTCTGGAAACACCATATATTTT. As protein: CASSFSASGNTIYF.

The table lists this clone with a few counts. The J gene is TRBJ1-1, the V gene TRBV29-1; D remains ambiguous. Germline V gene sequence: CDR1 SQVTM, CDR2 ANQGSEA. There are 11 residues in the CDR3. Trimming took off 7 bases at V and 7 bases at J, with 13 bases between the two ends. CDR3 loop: CSATDAGEAFF. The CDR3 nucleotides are TGCAGCGCTACGGACGCGGGTGAAGCTTTCTTT.

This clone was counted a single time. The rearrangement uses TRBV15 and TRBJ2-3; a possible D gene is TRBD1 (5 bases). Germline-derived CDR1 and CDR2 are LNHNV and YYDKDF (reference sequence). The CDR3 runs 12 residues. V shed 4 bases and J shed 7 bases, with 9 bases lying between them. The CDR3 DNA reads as TGTGCCACCAGCATGGGGCAAAATACGCAGTATTTT. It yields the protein CATSMGQNTQYF.

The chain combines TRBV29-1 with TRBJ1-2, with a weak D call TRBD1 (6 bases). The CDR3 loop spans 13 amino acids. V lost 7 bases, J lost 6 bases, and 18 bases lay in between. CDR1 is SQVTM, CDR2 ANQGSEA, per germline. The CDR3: CSALRAGAHGYTF. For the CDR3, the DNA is TGCAGCGCCCTTAGGGCAGGGGCTCATGGCTACACCTTC.

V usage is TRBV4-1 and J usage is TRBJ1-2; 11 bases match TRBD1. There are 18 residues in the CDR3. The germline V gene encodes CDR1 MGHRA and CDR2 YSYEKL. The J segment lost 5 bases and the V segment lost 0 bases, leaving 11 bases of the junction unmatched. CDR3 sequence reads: CASSQDRTGGHHPYGYTF. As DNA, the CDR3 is TGCGCCAGCAGCCAAGATCGGACAGGGGGCCATCACCCATATGGCTACACCTTC.

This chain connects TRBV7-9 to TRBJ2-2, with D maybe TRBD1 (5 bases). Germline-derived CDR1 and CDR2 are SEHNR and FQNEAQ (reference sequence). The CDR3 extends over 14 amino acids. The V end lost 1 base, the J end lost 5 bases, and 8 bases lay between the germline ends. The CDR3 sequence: CASSLGRATGELFF. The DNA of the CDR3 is TGTGCCAGCAGCTTAGGCAGGGCGACCGGGGAGCTGTTTTTT.

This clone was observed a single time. In nucleotides, the CDR3 is TGTGCCAGCAGCCAGGCCCCCCGGAGCCAAGTTTTCTTC. It codes for CASSQAPRSQVFF. This chain joins TRBV7-2 and TRBJ2-1, with D unclear. Germline lookup yields CDR1 SGHTA and CDR2 FQGNSA. The CDR3 consists of 13 residues. V gave up 5 bases and J gave up 16 bases, with 21 bases separating them.

The CDR3 DNA reads as TGCGCCAGCAGCCCGGCGAGGGGTGGCTACACCTTC. The encoded protein is CASSPARGGYTF. The V call is TRBV5-1, the J call TRBJ1-2, with a tentative D call TRBD1 (5 bases). CDR3 length: 12 residues. Trimming stripped 4 bases from V and 7 bases from J, with 11 bases between. The germline V gene encodes CDR1 SGHRS and CDR2 YFSETQ.

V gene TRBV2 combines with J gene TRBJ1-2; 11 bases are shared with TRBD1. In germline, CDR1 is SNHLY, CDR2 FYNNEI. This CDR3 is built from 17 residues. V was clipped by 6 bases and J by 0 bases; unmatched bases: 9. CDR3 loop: CASSNRDRGLANYGYTF. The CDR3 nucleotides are TGTGCCAGCAGCAACCGGGACAGGGGGTTGGCTAACTATGGCTACACCTTC.

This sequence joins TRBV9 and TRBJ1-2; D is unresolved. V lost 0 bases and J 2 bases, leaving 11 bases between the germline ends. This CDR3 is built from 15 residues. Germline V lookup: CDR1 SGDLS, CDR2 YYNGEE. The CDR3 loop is CASSVDSGRNYGYTF. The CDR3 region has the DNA TGTGCCAGCAGCGTAGATTCGGGCAGGAACTATGGCTACACCTTC.

The CDR3 loop is CASRGISGNTIYF. CDR3 nucleotides: TGTGCCAGCAGAGGGATATCTGGAAACACCATATATTTT. V and J are TRBV6-5 and TRBJ1-3; no firm D call. Germline assignment: CDR1 MNHEY and CDR2 SVGAGI. This CDR3 contains 13 residues. Trimming cost V 6 bases and J 1 base, with 7 bases left between them.

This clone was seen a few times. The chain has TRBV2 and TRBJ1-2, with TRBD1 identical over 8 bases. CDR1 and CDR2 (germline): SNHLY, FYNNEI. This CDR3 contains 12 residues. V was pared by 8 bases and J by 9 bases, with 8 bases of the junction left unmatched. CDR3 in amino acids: CASSTGVVRYTF. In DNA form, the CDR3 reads TGTGCCAGCTCGACAGGGGTAGTTCGCTACACCTTC. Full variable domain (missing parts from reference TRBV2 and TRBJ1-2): EPEVTQTPSHQVTQMGQEVILRCVPISNHLYFYWYRQILGQKVEFLVSFYNNEISEKSEIFDDQFSVERPDGSNFTLKIRSTKLEDSAMYFCASSTGVVRYTFGSGTRLTVV.

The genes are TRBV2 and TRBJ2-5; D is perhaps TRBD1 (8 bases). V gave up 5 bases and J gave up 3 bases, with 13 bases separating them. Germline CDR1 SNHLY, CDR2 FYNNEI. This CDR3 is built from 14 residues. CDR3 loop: CASSKQGGKETQYF. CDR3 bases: TGTGCCAGCAGTAAACAGGGGGGGAAAGAGACCCAGTACTTC. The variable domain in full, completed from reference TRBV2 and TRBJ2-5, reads EPEVTQTPSHQVTQMGQEVILRCVPISNHLYFYWYRQILGQKVEFLVSFYNNEISEKSEIFDDQFSVERPDGSNFTLKIRSTKLEDSAMYFCASSKQGGKETQYFGPGTRLLVL.

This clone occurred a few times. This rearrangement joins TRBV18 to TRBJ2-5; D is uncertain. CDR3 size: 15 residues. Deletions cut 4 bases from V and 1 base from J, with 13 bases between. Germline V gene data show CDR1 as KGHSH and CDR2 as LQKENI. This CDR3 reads CASSRVLQSQETQYF. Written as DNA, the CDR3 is TGTGCCAGCTCACGGGTGTTACAGAGCCAAGAGACCCAGTACTTC.

The CDR3 protein is CSVRTQGPYGGYTF. DNA of the CDR3: TGCAGCGTTAGAACCCAGGGCCCCTACGGGGGCTACACCTTC. The V gene is TRBV29-1, the J gene TRBJ1-2; D might be TRBD1 (5 bases). The CDR3 runs to 14 residues. The germline CDR1 and CDR2 sequences are SQVTM and ANQGSEA. V was clipped by 5 bases and J by 8 bases, with 21 bases between them.

DNA for the CDR3: TGTGCCAGCAGTCTAGATTTGCCCGGGACAGTAGACTACGAGCAGTACTTC. Its protein product is CASSLDLPGTVDYEQYF. The J gene is TRBJ2-7, the V gene TRBV28; 7 bases fit TRBD1. This CDR3 is 17 amino acids long. The J segment lost 3 bases and the V segment lost 5 bases, leaving 16 bases of the junction unmatched. Germline V CDR1 and CDR2: MDHEN, SYDVKM. Full variable domain (remainder filled in from reference TRBV28 and TRBJ2-7): DVKVTQSSRYLVKRTGEKVFLECVQDMDHENMFWYRQDPGLGLRLIYFSYDVKMKEKGDIPEGYSVSREKKERFSLILESASTNQTSMYLCASSLDLPGTVDYEQYFGPGTRLTVT.

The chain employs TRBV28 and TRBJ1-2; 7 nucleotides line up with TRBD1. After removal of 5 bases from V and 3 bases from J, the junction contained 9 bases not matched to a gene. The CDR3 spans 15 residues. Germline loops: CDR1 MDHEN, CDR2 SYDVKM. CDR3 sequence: CASSPTTGWDYGYTF. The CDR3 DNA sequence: TGTGCCAGCAGTCCGACGACAGGGTGGGACTATGGCTACACCTTC.

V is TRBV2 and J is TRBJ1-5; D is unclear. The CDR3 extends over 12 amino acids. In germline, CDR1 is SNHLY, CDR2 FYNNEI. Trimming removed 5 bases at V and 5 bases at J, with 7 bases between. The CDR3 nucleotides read TGTGCCAGCAGTCGAGATGATCAGCCCCAGCATTTT. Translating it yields CASSRDDQPQHF.

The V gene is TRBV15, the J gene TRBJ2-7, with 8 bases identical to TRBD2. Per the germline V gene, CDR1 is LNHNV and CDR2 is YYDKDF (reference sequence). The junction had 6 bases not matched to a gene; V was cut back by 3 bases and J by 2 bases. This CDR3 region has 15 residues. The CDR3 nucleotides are TGTGCCACCAGCAGGGACCCGGGACTAGCCTACGAGCAGTACTTC. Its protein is CATSRDPGLAYEQYF. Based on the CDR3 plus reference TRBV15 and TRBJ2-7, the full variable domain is DAMVIQNPRYQVTQFGKPVTLSCSQTLNHNVMYWYQQKSSQAPKLLFHYYDKDFNNEADTPDNFQSRRPNTSFCFLDIRSPGLGDTAMYLCATSRDPGLAYEQYFGPGTRLTVT.

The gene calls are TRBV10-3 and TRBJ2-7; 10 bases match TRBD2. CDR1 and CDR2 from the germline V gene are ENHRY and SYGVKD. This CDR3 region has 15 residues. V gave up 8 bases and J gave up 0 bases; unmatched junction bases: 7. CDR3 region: CAIGGSSGSSYEQYF. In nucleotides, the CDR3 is TGTGCCATCGGGGGGTCTAGCGGGAGCTCCTACGAGCAGTACTTC.

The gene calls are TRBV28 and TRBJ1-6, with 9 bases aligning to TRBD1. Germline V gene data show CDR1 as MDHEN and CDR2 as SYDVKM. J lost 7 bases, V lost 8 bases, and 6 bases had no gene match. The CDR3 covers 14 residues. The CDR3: CASGTGIHNSPLHF. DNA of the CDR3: TGTGCCAGCGGGACAGGGATACACAATTCACCCCTCCACTTT.